These 18 T cell receptor beta chains came from one sample sequenced in a study of Ad26.COV2.S vaccination and SARS-CoV-2 variants. Repertoires were generated with immunoSEQ multiplex PCR, while TCRdb's copy carries only in-frame clones and drops some. The sample has over 85,000 clones, approximately 82% seen once. Material: peripheral blood, obtained after recovery from COVID-19. These receptors were taken from a human donor who had recovered from COVID-19.

This chain uses TRBV4-3 with TRBJ2-2; TRBD2 agrees at 10 bases. The V gene end was trimmed by 1 base and the J gene end by 4 bases; junction bases not matched to a gene: 6. The CDR3 is made up of 17 amino acids. Germline-derived CDR1 and CDR2 are LGHNA and YSLEER. The CDR3 loop is CASSQGPGLASTGELFF. The CDR3 DNA sequence: TGCGCCAGCAGCCAAGGTCCGGGACTAGCGAGCACCGGGGAGCTGTTTTTT.

V is TRBV6-5 and J is TRBJ1-6, with no clear D. Germline values: CDR1 MNHEY, CDR2 SVGAGI. The V end lost 4 bases, the J end lost 6 bases, and 10 bases lay between the germline ends. The CDR3 has 14 residues. In nucleotides, the CDR3 is TGTGCCAGCAGTTTCGACGGACGTAATTCACCCCTCCACTTT. The encoded protein is CASSFDGRNSPLHF.

V and J are TRBV7-9 and TRBJ2-2; a weak D match, TRBD1 (5 bases). CDR1 SEHNR and CDR2 FQNEAQ come from the germline V gene (reference sequence). V was shortened by 4 bases and J by 2 bases, with 8 bases between the two germline ends. The CDR3 spans 14 residues. CDR3 sequence: CASSSQGNTGELFF. The CDR3 DNA reads as TGTGCCAGCAGCTCCCAGGGAAACACCGGGGAGCTGTTTTTT.

The chain employs TRBV5-1 and TRBJ2-3; D not certain. V dropped 4 bases and J dropped 5 bases, with 20 bases sitting between them. Germline assignment: CDR1 SGHRS and CDR2 YFSETQ. The CDR3 has 16 residues. CDR3 sequence reads: CASSPHLGWAGDTQYF. In nucleotides, the CDR3 is TGCGCCAGCAGCCCTCATTTAGGGTGGGCCGGAGATACGCAGTATTTT.

This chain links TRBV4-3 with TRBJ2-1; possible D gene TRBD1, 6 bases. V was shortened by 0 bases and J by 6 bases, with 15 bases between the two germline ends. The V gene's germline CDR1 is LGHNA and CDR2 YSLEER. The CDR3 spans 16 residues. The CDR3 region is CASSQDSRGSGNEQFF. CDR3 DNA sequence: TGCGCCAGCAGCCAAGATTCCAGGGGTAGTGGCAATGAGCAGTTCTTC.

V and J are TRBV10-3 and TRBJ1-5, with TRBD1 identical over 10 bases. This CDR3 is built from 14 residues. CDR1 ENHRY and CDR2 SYGVKD come from the germline V gene. Trimming cost V 4 bases and J 5 bases; bases outside gene matches: 2. The CDR3 nucleotides read TGTGCCATCAGTGTGACAGGGGGCGATCAGCCCCAGCATTTT. Translation gives CAISVTGGDQPQHF.

This chain uses TRBV6-2 or TRBV6-3 with TRBJ1-1; weak D call: TRBD1 (5 bases). The germline gives CDR1 MNHEY, CDR2 SVGEGT. CDR3 size: 14 residues. The ends were cut back, 6 bases at V and 6 bases at J, with 17 bases in the middle. The CDR3 spells CASSSFGGVAEAFF. Written as DNA, the CDR3 is TGTGCCAGCAGCTCCTTCGGGGGAGTTGCTGAAGCTTTCTTT.

The rearrangement joins TRBV6-6 to TRBJ1-5; 8 nucleotides align to TRBD1. This CDR3 has 17 residues. After removal of 5 bases from V and 5 bases from J, the junction contained 14 bases not matched to a gene. Germline-derived CDR1 and CDR2 are MNHNY and SVGAGI (reference sequence). Written as DNA, the CDR3 is TGTGCCAGCAGTCCGGGGCCAGACAGGGGCGGCCATCAGCCCCAGCATTTT. Amino acid sequence: CASSPGPDRGGHQPQHF.

The chain employs TRBV9 and TRBJ1-1; tentatively, D is TRBD1 (6 bases). CDR1 SGDLS and CDR2 YYNGEE come from the germline V gene. V gave up 4 bases and J gave up 0 bases, with 22 bases separating them. The CDR3 is 18 residues long. The CDR3 sequence is CASSSYAGGPVMNTEAFF. The DNA for the CDR3 is TGTGCCAGCAGCTCCTACGCGGGGGGGCCGGTTATGAACACTGAAGCTTTCTTT. The variable domain in full, completed from reference TRBV9 and TRBJ1-1, reads DSGVTQTPKHLITATGQRVTLRCSPRSGDLSVYWYQQSLDQGLQFLIQYYNGEERAKGNILERFSAQQFPDLHSELNLSSLELGDSALYFCASSSYAGGPVMNTEAFFGQGTRLTVV.

This sequence joins TRBV6-2 or TRBV6-3 and TRBJ2-5; 9 bases fit TRBD1. Trimming removed 2 bases from V and 2 bases from J; junction bases left unmatched: 18. CDR3 length: 20 residues. CDR1 and CDR2 (germline): MNHEY, SVGEGT. The CDR3 region has the DNA TGTGCCAGCAGTTACGTTTTTTTGGCGTACTCGGGACAGGGTCAAGAGACCCAGTACTTC. Translated, it gives CASSYVFLAYSGQGQETQYF.

The genes are TRBV6-5 and TRBJ1-2, with D hard to call. Germline CDR1 is MNHEY and CDR2 is SVGAGI. This CDR3 is built from 13 residues. Trimming took off 10 bases at V and 4 bases at J, with 16 bases between the two ends. In DNA, the CDR3 is TGTGCCACCCCCAATCCCGGGTCCTATGGCTACACCTTC. Translation: CATPNPGSYGYTF.

The rearrangement uses TRBV9 and TRBJ2-3; D might be TRBD1 (5 bases). V lost 6 bases, J lost 6 bases, and 8 bases lay in between. Germline lookup yields CDR1 SGDLS and CDR2 YYNGEE. The CDR3 is 11 residues long. The CDR3 protein is CASTHRDTQYF. The CDR3 coding sequence is TGTGCCAGCACGCACAGGGATACGCAGTATTTT.

This clone came up many times. The chain couples TRBV11-1 to TRBJ1-6; 8 bases are shared with TRBD1. From germline, CDR1 is SGHAT and CDR2 FQDESV (reference sequence). The ends lost 2 bases at V and 7 bases at J; junction bases unmatched: 1. CDR3 length equals 14 residues. In nucleotides, the CDR3 is TGTGCCAGCAGCTTAACAGGGGGGAATTCACCCCTCCACTTT. Residues: CASSLTGGNSPLHF.

V is TRBV5-1 and J is TRBJ2-3; maybe TRBD2 (6 bases). The V gene's germline CDR1 is SGHRS and CDR2 YFSETQ. V was trimmed by 1 base and J by 0 bases, leaving 9 bases between them. The CDR3 contains 15 residues. Written as DNA, the CDR3 is TGCGCCAGCAGCTTGACGGGAGCTAGCACAGATACGCAGTATTTT. Encoded protein: CASSLTGASTDTQYF.

The chain recombines TRBV6-5 with TRBJ1-1; D is perhaps TRBD1 (6 bases). Germline V gene lookup returns CDR1 MNHEY and CDR2 SVGAGI. This CDR3 region has 14 residues. V was pared by 4 bases and J by 4 bases, with 13 bases between. The CDR3 here is CASSLTGISTEAFF. CDR3 coding DNA: TGTGCCAGCAGTTTAACAGGGATTAGCACTGAAGCTTTCTTT.

Concerning this clone itself: One junction end disagrees with the germline gene, perhaps due to a read error. The chain has TRBV12-3 or TRBV12-4 and TRBJ1-5; D not certain. The CDR3 covers 13 residues. Here the CDR3 reads CASSFGSVVKRNF. CDR3 DNA sequence: TGTGCCAGCAGTTTCGGGTCTGTGGTCAAAAGGAATTTT.

The chain couples TRBV2 to TRBJ1-2; D not resolved. The CDR3 is 14 residues long. V gave up 7 bases and J gave up 7 bases, with 19 bases separating them. Germline V lookup: CDR1 SNHLY, CDR2 FYNNEI. CDR3 in amino acids: CASTNFLRTLGYTF. The CDR3, as DNA: TGTGCCAGCACGAACTTCTTGAGGACTCTTGGCTACACCTTC.

This chain joins TRBV11-1 and TRBJ1-4; TRBD1 matches 8 bases. The CDR3 length is 14 residues. CDR1 and CDR2 (germline): SGHAT, FQDESV (reference sequence). V trimming: 5 bases; J trimming: 4 bases; junction bases outside the gene matches: 3. CDR3 sequence: CASSRTGSNEKLFF. CDR3 DNA: TGTGCCAGCAGCCGGACAGGGAGTAATGAAAAACTGTTTTTT.